This T cell receptor (beta chain) originates from a study of identical twins. Study-wide results and limits: It was cross-sectional statistical analysis, not following the same donors, that the conclusions relied on.

This clonotype was counted many times. What it recognizes is unknown. From the 5' RACE reads, TCRdb called clonotypes with MiXCR, one entry per CDR3 protein. The sample lists 200,000 to 300,000 distinct CDR3 sequences, roughly 13% occurring once. Germline assignment: CDR1 ENHRY and CDR2 SYGVKD. This CDR3 is built from 14 residues. Between the trimmed V and J ends, which lost 11 bases and 0 bases, there was a span of 13 bases. These records were also assigned to another study, of yellow fever vaccine responses in identical twins.

The rearrangement joins TRBV10-3 to TRBJ1-4, with D perhaps matching TRBD1 (6 bases). The receptor was isolated from a woman younger than 30 in good health. Material: memory (CD45RO+) T cells sorted from blood. The CDR3 coding sequence is TGTGCCTCCAGACAGGAAGCAACTAATGAAAAACTGTTTTTT. It specifies CASRQEATNEKLFF.